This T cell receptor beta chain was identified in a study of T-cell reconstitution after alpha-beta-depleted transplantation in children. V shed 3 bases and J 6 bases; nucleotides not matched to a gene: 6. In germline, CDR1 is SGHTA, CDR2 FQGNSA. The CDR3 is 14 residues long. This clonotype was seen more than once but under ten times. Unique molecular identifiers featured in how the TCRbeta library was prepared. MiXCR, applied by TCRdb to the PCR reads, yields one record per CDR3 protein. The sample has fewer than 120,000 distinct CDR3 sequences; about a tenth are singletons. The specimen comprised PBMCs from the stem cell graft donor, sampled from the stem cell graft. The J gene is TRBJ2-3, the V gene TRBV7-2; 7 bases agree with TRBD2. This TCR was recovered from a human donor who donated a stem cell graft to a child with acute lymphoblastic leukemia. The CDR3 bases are TGTGCCAGCAGCTTCCGGGACTATGGGGATACGCAGTATTTT. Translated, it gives CASSFRDYGDTQYF.